One and the same sample provided the 2 T cell receptor beta chains below, sequenced in a study of OX40 agonist ivuxolimab in advanced cancers. The receptor library was made with the immunoSEQ multiplex PCR assay. In its TCRdb copy, this immuneACCESS table keeps in-frame sequences only and misses some clones. Where compared with another copy, unresolved V genes explain less than half of these, and the others have no known cause. Recorded for this sample are more than 30,000 clones; roughly 90% of them occurred a single time. Roughly 31% of the sample goes to the ten largest clones. The sample in question was CD4+ or CD8+ T cells sorted from blood, obtained in a trial of the OX40 agonist ivuxolimab. These TCRs come from an adult with an advanced solid tumor such as melanoma, head and neck, liver or kidney cancer.

The chain recombines TRBV5-6 with TRBJ2-5; TRBD2 might be the D (5 bases). The J call is in doubt because the DNA end fits TRBJ2-7 better. The CDR3 runs 16 residues. Germline V gene data show CDR1 as SGHDT and CDR2 as YYEEEE. CDR3 region: CASNFGDQQFPYEQYF. CDR3 nucleotides: TGTGCCAGCAACTTCGGGGATCAGCAGTTCCCCTACGAGCAGTACTTC.

This clone was detected once. V and J are TRBV9 and TRBJ2-7, with D hard to call. Trimming removed 3 bases from V and 7 bases from J, with 8 bases in between. Germline CDR1 reads SGDLS; CDR2 reads YYNGEE. CDR3 length equals 11 residues. CDR3 in amino acids: CASSATGEQYF. In DNA form, the CDR3 reads TGTGCCAGCAGCGCCACCGGTGAGCAGTACTTC.